This TCR beta chain was retrieved from a study of CD8 T cells in ankylosing spondylitis. Germline values: CDR1 LGHNA, CDR2 YNFKEQ. Trimming at V came to 5 bases and at J to 3 bases, leaving 9 bases not matched to a gene. The CDR3 totals 16 residues. Findings of the study overall: A TCR beta motif of several highly homologous variants seemed to mark ankylosing spondylitis blood.

On this clonotype itself: Antigen specificity is unknown.

TCRdb fed the 5' RACE reads into MiXCR, producing one record per CDR3 protein. Among approximately 440,000 distinct CDR3 sequences listed, roughly 17% were seen once. The receptor comes from a male donor with ankylosing spondylitis. The chain employs TRBV4-2 and TRBJ2-3, with 9 bases that match TRBD2. Sequencing used blood, either unsorted or a sorted T cell fraction (not recorded which). CDR3 nucleotide sequence: TGTGCCAGCAGCGCTGGTAGCGGGGGAGCGACAGATACGCAGTATTTT. Translated: CASSAGSGGATDTQYF.